The sequence of this TCR beta chain was determined in a study of blood T cell repertoires in COVID-19. The table lists this clone with a count of one. TCRdb keeps only in-frame clones here, not all; method: immunoSEQ multiplex PCR. The sample lists more than 250,000 clones, around 87% occurring once. Trimming cost V 0 bases and J 4 bases; bases outside gene matches: 14. Germline CDR1 is MGHRA and CDR2 is YSYEKL. CDR3 length: 18 residues. J is TRBJ1-1 and V is TRBV4-1, with 7 positions matching TRBD1. Material: peripheral blood. The TCR originated in a man in his fifties or sixties with active or convalescent COVID-19. DNA for the CDR3: TGCGCCAGCAGCCAAGATACGACAGGGTACTTATGGCGCACTGAAGCTTTCTTT. As protein: CASSQDTTGYLWRTEAFF.